The next 19 T cell receptor beta chains were all read from a single sample in a study of blood T cell repertoires in COVID-19 (dated by TCRdb to the early 2020s). Library generation was performed with the immunoSEQ multiplex PCR assay. Imported from immuneACCESS, the table was reduced by TCRdb to in-frame sequences with V and J called. These copies leave out some clones; in studies compared against another copy, an unresolved V gene accounts for under half, and the cause of the remainder is not known. In this sample the table shows 120,000 or so clones, approximately 85% of which occur a single time. The top ten hold approximately 6.6% of the sample. Material: peripheral blood. The receptor set was obtained from a man aged 80 or over with active or convalescent COVID-19.

The chain employs TRBV4-2 and TRBJ2-5; TRBD2 agrees at 7 bases. The germline CDR1 and CDR2 sequences are LGHNA and YNFKEQ. Trimming at V came to 0 bases and at J to 5 bases, leaving 12 bases not matched to a gene. This CDR3 is 17 amino acids long. The CDR3, as DNA: TGTGCCAGCAGCCAAGATCCGGGCGGGAGAGGCGGGGAGACCCAGTACTTC. As protein: CASSQDPGGRGGETQYF.

The chain combines TRBV27 with TRBJ1-2, with D maybe TRBD1 (5 bases). Germline V gene sequence: CDR1 MNHEY, CDR2 SMNVEV (reference sequence). This CDR3 region has 13 residues. The ends were cut back, 5 bases at V and 8 bases at J, with 15 bases in the middle. The CDR3 nucleotides are TGTGCCAGCAGTACTGGTTGGAGGGGCGGCTACACCTTC. It specifies CASSTGWRGGYTF.

The chain employs TRBV30 and TRBJ1-1; D unresolved. The V and J ends lost 0 bases and 7 bases respectively, with 12 bases between them. The CDR3 consists of 13 residues. Germline lookup yields CDR1 GTSNPN and CDR2 SVGIG (reference sequence). In DNA, the CDR3 is TGTGCCTGGAGTGTACACCGAGGCGGTGAAGCTTTCTTT. It translates to CAWSVHRGGEAFF.

This clone occurred once. The V call is TRBV5-4, the J call TRBJ1-1; D call uncertain. V lost 4 bases to trimming and J lost 1 base, with 8 bases between them. CDR1 and CDR2 (germline): SGHNT, YYREEE (reference sequence). CDR3 length: 13 residues. DNA of the CDR3: TGTGCCAGCAGCCCAGGATCGAACACTGAAGCTTTCTTT. It translates to CASSPGSNTEAFF.

This clone occurred a few times. The chain joins TRBV7-8 to TRBJ2-1, with 13 nucleotides matching TRBD2. The trim removed 4 bases at V and 6 bases at J, leaving 6 bases unmatched. The CDR3 runs 16 residues. Germline CDR1 is SGHVS and CDR2 is FQNEAQ. The CDR3 DNA follows: TGTGCCAGCAGCTCTTATGGACTAGCGGGGGTCAATGAGCAGTTCTTC. Protein product: CASSSYGLAGVNEQFF.

V usage is TRBV27 and J usage is TRBJ1-1; the match to TRBD1 covers 8 bases. From germline, CDR1 is MNHEY and CDR2 SMNVEV (reference sequence). Trimming took 2 bases from V and 10 from J; bases not matched to a gene: 6. The CDR3 is made up of 13 amino acids. This CDR3 reads CASSLGGGTGAFF. As DNA, the CDR3 is TGTGCCAGCAGTTTAGGAGGAGGGACAGGAGCTTTCTTT.

The J gene is TRBJ2-3, the V gene TRBV19; perhaps TRBD2 as D (5 bases). The CDR3 sequence is 15 residues long. CDR1 LNHDA and CDR2 SQIVND come from the germline V gene (reference sequence). V was shortened by 8 bases and J by 0 bases, with 15 bases between the two germline ends. The CDR3 reads CASSFTGGSTDTQYF. The CDR3 bases are TGTGCCAGTTCCTTTACCGGCGGGAGCACAGATACGCAGTATTTT.

The V gene is TRBV7-6, the J gene TRBJ1-1; 9 nucleotides agree with TRBD1. Germline CDR1 and CDR2: SGHVS and FNYEAQ. J lost 4 bases, V lost 4 bases, and 7 bases had no gene match. The CDR3 is made up of 15 amino acids. The CDR3 is CASSSGQGIGTEAFF. The DNA for the CDR3 is TGTGCCAGCAGCTCGGGACAGGGTATAGGCACTGAAGCTTTCTTT. The whole variable domain, remainder taken from reference TRBV7-6 and TRBJ1-1, is GAGVSQSPRYKVTKRGQDVALRCDPISGHVSLYWYRQALGQGPEFLTYFNYEAQQDKSGLPNDRFSAERPEGSISTLTIQRTEQRDSAMYRCASSSGQGIGTEAFFGQGTRLTVV.

The chain couples TRBV9 to TRBJ1-1, with D possibly matching TRBD1 (6 bases). V lost 4 bases, J lost 2 bases, and 18 bases lay in between. This CDR3 contains 16 residues. Germline loops: CDR1 SGDLS, CDR2 YYNGEE. The CDR3 sequence: CASSPGDTAGNTEAFF. The CDR3 nucleotides read TGTGCCAGCAGCCCCGGGGACACTGCGGGTAACACTGAAGCTTTCTTT.

The chain couples TRBV11-2 to TRBJ2-3; 8 bases line up with TRBD1. The germline gives CDR1 SGHAT, CDR2 FQNNGV. V dropped 5 bases and J dropped 0; count of bases not matched to a gene: 10. The CDR3 extends over 17 amino acids. The CDR3 DNA is TGTGCCAGCAGCGGGAGGACAGGGCCTTATAGCACAGATACGCAGTATTTT. Protein product: CASSGRTGPYSTDTQYF.

The J gene is TRBJ1-4, the V gene TRBV28; D gene ambiguous. Trimming took 6 bases from V and 15 from J, leaving 14 bases between them. The CDR3 contains 11 residues. Looked up from germline, CDR1 is MDHEN and CDR2 is SYDVKM. In DNA, the CDR3 is TGTGCCAGCAGGGTCGGAGGTAGGGTGTTTTTT. Protein sequence: CASRVGGRVFF.

V usage is TRBV7-2 and J usage is TRBJ1-6; 7 nucleotides match TRBD1. This CDR3 comprises 17 residues. The junction had 16 bases not matched to a gene; V was cut back by 8 bases and J by 6 bases. In germline, CDR1 is SGHTA, CDR2 FQGNSA. The DNA for the CDR3 is TGTGCCAGCGCCCTCCTCTCCGCCGGGACAGCTAATTCACCCCTCCACTTT. It is translated as CASALLSAGTANSPLHF.

This clone showed up just a few times. The chain carries TRBV10-3 and TRBJ1-1; no definite D call. This CDR3 has 13 residues. Trimming cost V 3 bases and J 8 bases, with 13 bases left between them. In germline, CDR1 is ENHRY, CDR2 SYGVKD. DNA of the CDR3: TGTGCCATCAGTGACGAGGGTTCTTCAGAAGCTTTCTTT. It encodes CAISDEGSSEAFF.

This rearrangement joins TRBV6-5 to TRBJ2-1; 9 bases fit TRBD2. This CDR3 comprises 15 residues. From germline, CDR1 is MNHEY and CDR2 SVGAGI. Trimming took 6 bases from V and 4 from J; bases not matched to a gene: 7. The CDR3 loop is CASSLAGAPYNEQFF. In DNA, the CDR3 is TGTGCCAGCAGCTTAGCGGGGGCGCCTTACAATGAGCAGTTCTTC.

The chain employs TRBV6-5 and TRBJ1-2, with TRBD1 matching over 7 bases. The germline V gene encodes CDR1 MNHEY and CDR2 SVGAGI. V gave up 2 bases and J gave up 0 bases; unmatched junction bases: 0. The CDR3 sequence is 14 residues long. This chain's CDR3 is CASSYDRANYGYTF. CDR3 DNA: TGTGCCAGCAGTTACGACAGGGCTAACTATGGCTACACCTTC.

The chain has TRBV28 and TRBJ2-2; 7 bases are shared with TRBD2. Germline trimming cut 7 bases from V and 2 bases from J; bases unmatched to any gene: 13. The V gene's germline CDR1 is MDHEN and CDR2 SYDVKM. CDR3 size: 17 residues. Here the CDR3 DNA reads TGTGCCAGCACGTCCCCACGCGGGACTACAAACACCGGGGAGCTGTTTTTT. Amino acid sequence: CASTSPRGTTNTGELFF.

This chain joins TRBV6-2 or TRBV6-3 and TRBJ2-5; D might be TRBD2 (6 bases). The V gene lost 0 bases and the J gene lost 7 bases, with 9 bases spanning the gap. Per germline, CDR1 MNHEY and CDR2 SVGEGT. The CDR3 is 13 amino acids. The CDR3 reads CASSYSRGGTQYF. CDR3 DNA sequence: TGTGCCAGCAGTTACTCGCGGGGCGGGACCCAGTACTTC.

The sample holds a few counts of this clone. The chain links TRBV2 to TRBJ1-2; TRBD1 might be the D (5 bases). CDR1 and CDR2 from the germline V gene are SNHLY and FYNNEI. Trimming pared 4 bases from V and 7 bases from J, leaving 19 bases between. This CDR3 spans 15 amino acids. CDR3 region: CASSVRPFWGGGYTF. The CDR3 DNA is TGTGCCAGCAGTGTGCGGCCCTTTTGGGGGGGTGGCTACACCTTC. The full variable domain, rest sourced from reference TRBV2 and TRBJ1-2, is EPEVTQTPSHQVTQMGQEVILRCVPISNHLYFYWYRQILGQKVEFLVSFYNNEISEKSEIFDDQFSVERPDGSNFTLKIRSTKLEDSAMYFCASSVRPFWGGGYTFGSGTRLTVV.

This chain uses TRBV25-1 with TRBJ1-2; 7 positions match TRBD1. The CDR3 consists of 14 residues. Per the germline V gene, CDR1 is MGHDK and CDR2 is SYGVNS. With 2 bases clipped from V and 4 bases from J, the junction kept 4 bases outside the gene matches. CDR3 sequence: CASSEARGSYGYTF. The CDR3, as DNA: TGTGCCAGCAGTGAAGCCAGGGGGTCCTATGGCTACACCTTC.